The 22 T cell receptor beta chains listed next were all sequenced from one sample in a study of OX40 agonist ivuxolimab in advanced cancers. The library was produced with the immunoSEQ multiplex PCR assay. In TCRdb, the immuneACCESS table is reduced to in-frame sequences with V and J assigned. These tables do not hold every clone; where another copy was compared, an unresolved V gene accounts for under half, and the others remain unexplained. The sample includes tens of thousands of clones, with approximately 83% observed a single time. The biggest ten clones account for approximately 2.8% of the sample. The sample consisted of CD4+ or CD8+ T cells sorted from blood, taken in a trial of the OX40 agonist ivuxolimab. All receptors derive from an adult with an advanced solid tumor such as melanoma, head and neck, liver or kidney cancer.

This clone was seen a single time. CDR3 sequence (DNA): TGTGCCAGCACCGTGGGAGGCTACGAGCAGTACTTC. This encodes CASTVGGYEQYF. V gene TRBV6-1 combines with J gene TRBJ2-7; possible D gene TRBD2, 6 bases. The V end was cut by 7 bases, the J end by 3 bases, with 10 bases between. Germline CDR1 reads MNHNS; CDR2 reads SASEGT. The length of the CDR3 is 12 residues.

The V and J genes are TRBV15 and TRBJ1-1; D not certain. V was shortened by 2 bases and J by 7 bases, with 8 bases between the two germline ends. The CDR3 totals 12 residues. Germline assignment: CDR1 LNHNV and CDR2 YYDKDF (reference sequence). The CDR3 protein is CATSRNRFEAFF. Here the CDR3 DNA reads TGTGCCACCAGCAGAAACCGATTTGAAGCTTTCTTT.

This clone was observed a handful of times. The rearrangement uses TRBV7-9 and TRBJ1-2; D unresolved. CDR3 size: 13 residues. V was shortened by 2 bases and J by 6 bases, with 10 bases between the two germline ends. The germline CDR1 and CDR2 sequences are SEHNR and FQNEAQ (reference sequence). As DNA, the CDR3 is TGTGCCAGCAGCTTAAGGTTTGACGATGGCTACACCTTC. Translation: CASSLRFDDGYTF.

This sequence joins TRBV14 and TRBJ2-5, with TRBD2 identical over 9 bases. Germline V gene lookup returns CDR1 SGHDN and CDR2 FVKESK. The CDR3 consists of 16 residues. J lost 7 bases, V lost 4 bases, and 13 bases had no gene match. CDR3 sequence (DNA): TGTGCCAGCAGCCTACCCGGGACTAGCCAAAGCGGGACCCAGTACTTC. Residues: CASSLPGTSQSGTQYF.

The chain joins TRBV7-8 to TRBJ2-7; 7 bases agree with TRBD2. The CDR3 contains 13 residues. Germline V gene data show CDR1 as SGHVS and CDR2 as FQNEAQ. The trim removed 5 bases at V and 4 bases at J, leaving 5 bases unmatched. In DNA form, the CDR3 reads TGTGCCAGCAGCCGCGGCGGGGGATACGAGCAGTACTTC. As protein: CASSRGGGYEQYF.

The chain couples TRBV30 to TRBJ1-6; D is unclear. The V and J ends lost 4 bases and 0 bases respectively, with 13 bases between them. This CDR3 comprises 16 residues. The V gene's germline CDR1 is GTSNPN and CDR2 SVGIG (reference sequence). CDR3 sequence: CAWTPGPSSYNSPLHF. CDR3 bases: TGTGCCTGGACCCCGGGCCCGAGCTCCTATAATTCACCCCTCCACTTT.

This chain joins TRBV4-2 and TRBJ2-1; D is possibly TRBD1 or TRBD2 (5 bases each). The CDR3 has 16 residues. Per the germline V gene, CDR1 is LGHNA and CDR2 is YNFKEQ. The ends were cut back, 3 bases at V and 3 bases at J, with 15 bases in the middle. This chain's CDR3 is CASSHPGLVYYNEQFF. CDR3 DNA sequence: TGTGCCAGCAGCCATCCGGGGCTAGTATACTACAATGAGCAGTTCTTC.

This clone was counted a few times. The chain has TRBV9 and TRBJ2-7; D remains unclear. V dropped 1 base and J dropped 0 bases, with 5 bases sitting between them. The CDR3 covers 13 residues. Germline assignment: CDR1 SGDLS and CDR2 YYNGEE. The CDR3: CASSVWVSYEQYF. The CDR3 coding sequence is TGTGCCAGCAGCGTATGGGTCTCCTACGAGCAGTACTTC.

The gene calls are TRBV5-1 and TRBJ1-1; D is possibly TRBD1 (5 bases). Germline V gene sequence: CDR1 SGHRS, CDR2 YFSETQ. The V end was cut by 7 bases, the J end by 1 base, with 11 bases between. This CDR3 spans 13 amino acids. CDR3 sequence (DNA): TGCGCCAGCGAGAGACAGCCGAACACTGAAGCTTTCTTT. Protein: CASERQPNTEAFF. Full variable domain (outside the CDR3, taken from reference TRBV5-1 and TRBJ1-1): KAGVTQTPRYLIKTRGQQVTLSCSPISGHRSVSWYQQTPGQGLQFLFEYFSETQRNKGNFPGRFSGRQFSNSRSEMNVSTLELGDSALYLCASERQPNTEAFFGQGTRLTVV.

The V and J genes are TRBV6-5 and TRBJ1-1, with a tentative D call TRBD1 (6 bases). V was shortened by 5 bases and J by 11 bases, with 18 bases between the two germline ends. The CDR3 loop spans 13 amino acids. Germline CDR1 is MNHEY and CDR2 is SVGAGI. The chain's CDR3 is CASSTQGTSFAFF. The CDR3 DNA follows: TGTGCCAGCAGTACACAGGGAACCTCATTTGCTTTCTTT.

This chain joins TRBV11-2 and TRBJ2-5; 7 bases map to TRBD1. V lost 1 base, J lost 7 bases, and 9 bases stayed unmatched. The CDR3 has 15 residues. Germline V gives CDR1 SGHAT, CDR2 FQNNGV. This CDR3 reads CASSLAAGTEGTQYF. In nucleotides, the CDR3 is TGTGCCAGCAGCTTAGCGGCAGGGACAGAGGGGACCCAGTACTTC.

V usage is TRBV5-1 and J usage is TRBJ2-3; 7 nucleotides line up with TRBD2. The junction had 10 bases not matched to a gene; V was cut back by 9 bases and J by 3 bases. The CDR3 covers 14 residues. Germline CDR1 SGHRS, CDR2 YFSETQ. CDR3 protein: CATKPWTSTDTQYF. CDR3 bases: TGCGCCACCAAACCCTGGACTAGTACAGATACGCAGTATTTT.

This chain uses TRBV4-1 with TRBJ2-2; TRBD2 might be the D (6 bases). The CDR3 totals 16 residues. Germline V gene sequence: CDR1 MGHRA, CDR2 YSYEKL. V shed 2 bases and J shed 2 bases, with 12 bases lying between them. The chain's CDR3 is CASSQRGTSNTGELFF. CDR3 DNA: TGCGCCAGCAGCCAACGCGGGACTTCTAACACCGGGGAGCTGTTTTTT.

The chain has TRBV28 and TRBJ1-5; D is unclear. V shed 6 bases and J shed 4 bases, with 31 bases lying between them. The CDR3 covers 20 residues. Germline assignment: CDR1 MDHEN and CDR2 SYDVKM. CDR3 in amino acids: CASRQTPARAQRVQNQPQHF. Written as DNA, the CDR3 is TGTGCCAGCAGACAAACGCCCGCGAGGGCCCAGAGGGTTCAGAATCAGCCCCAGCATTTT.

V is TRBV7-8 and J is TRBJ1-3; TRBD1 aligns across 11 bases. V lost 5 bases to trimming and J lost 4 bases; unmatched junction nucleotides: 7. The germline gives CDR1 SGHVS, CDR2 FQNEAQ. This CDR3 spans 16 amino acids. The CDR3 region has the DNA TGTGCCAGCAGCCCCGGACAGGGGGCGATCGGAAACACCATATATTTT. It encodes CASSPGQGAIGNTIYF.

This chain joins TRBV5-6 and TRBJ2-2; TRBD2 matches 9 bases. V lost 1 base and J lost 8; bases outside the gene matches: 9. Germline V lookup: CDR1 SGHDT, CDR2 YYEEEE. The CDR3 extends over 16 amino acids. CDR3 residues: CASSLRAGGPAGELFF. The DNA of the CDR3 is TGTGCCAGCAGCTTGCGTGCGGGAGGGCCGGCGGGGGAGCTGTTTTTT.

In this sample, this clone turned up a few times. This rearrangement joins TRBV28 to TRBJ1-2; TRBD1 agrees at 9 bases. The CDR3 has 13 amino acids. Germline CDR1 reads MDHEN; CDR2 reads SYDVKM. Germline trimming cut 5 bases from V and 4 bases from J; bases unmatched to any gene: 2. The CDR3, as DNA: TGTGCCAGCAGTGGGGGACAGGGCTATGGCTACACCTTC. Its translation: CASSGGQGYGYTF.

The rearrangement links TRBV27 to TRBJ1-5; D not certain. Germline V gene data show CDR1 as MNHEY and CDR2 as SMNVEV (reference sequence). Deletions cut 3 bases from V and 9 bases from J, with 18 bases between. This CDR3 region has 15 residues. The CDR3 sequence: CASSFPKSGSWPQHF. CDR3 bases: TGTGCCAGCAGTTTTCCTAAATCCGGGTCTTGGCCCCAGCATTTT.

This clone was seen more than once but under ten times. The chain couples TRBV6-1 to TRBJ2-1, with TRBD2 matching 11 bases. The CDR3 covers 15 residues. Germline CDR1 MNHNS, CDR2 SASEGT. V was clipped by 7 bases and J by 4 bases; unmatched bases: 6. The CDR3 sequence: CASTSGTSGYNEQFF. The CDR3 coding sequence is TGTGCCAGCACCTCCGGGACTAGCGGATACAATGAGCAGTTCTTC.

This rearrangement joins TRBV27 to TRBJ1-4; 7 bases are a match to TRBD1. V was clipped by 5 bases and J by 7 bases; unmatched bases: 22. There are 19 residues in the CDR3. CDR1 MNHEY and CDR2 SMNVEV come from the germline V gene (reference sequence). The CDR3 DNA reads TGTGCCAGCAGTCCCCGGGGAGGGGGCGCCTTCGGAAAGATTGAAAAACTGTTTTTT. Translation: CASSPRGGGAFGKIEKLFF.

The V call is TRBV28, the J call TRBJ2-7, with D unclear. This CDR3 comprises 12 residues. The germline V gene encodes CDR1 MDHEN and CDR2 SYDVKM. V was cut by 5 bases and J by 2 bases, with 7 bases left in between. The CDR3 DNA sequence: TGTGCCAGCAGTCCGCAACCCTACGAGCAGTACTTC. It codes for CASSPQPYEQYF.

The CDR3 bases are TGTGCCGTCAGCGCCGTGAACACTGAAGCTTTCTTT. It codes for CAVSAVNTEAFF. The chain has TRBV19 and TRBJ1-1; D remains unclear. The CDR3 is 12 amino acids. The germline V gene has CDR1 LNHDA and CDR2 SQIVND (reference sequence). With 11 bases removed from V and 0 bases from J, the gap between germline ends came to 10 bases.